A single sample gave rise to the 24 T cell receptor beta chains below, sequenced in a study of blood T cell repertoires in COVID-19. The method was immunoSEQ multiplex PCR; TCRdb's version includes in-frame clones alone and lacks a portion of them. Of about 12,000 clones listed, 82% are singletons. The sample comprised peripheral blood. The receptors stem from an older woman with acute or convalescent COVID-19.

V and J are TRBV6-5 and TRBJ1-2; D gene uncertain. V was pared by 2 bases and J by 10 bases, with 17 bases between. The CDR3 extends over 14 amino acids. The germline V gene has CDR1 MNHEY and CDR2 SVGAGI. The CDR3 spells CASSYPERGAFYTF. Here the CDR3 DNA reads TGTGCCAGCAGTTACCCGGAAAGAGGCGCTTTCTACACCTTC.

The chain combines TRBV7-8 with TRBJ1-3; 7 bases fit TRBD1. V lost 5 bases and J lost 0; bases outside the gene matches: 10. CDR1 is SGHVS and CDR2 is FQNEAQ in the germline V gene. The CDR3 length is 17 residues. The CDR3 reads CASSPFRGVSSGNTIYF. In DNA, the CDR3 is TGTGCCAGCAGCCCGTTCAGGGGGGTCAGCTCTGGAAACACCATATATTTT.

The chain links TRBV5-4 to TRBJ2-3; the D gene is possibly TRBD2 (6 bases). Per the germline V gene, CDR1 is SGHNT and CDR2 is YYREEE (reference sequence). There are 13 residues in the CDR3. The V end was cut by 5 bases, the J end by 5 bases, with 12 bases between. The CDR3 loop is CASSRGTGDTQYF. CDR3 bases: TGTGCCAGCAGTCGGGGGACGGGAGATACGCAGTATTTT.

The table lists this clone with a few counts. The gene calls are TRBV5-1 and TRBJ1-6; 7 nucleotides match TRBD1. The trim removed 4 bases at V and 4 bases at J, leaving 5 bases unmatched. CDR3 length: 15 residues. The germline V gene has CDR1 SGHRS and CDR2 YFSETQ. The CDR3 bases are TGCGCCAGCAGCCCTGGACAGGCTTATAATTCACCCCTCCACTTT. Protein: CASSPGQAYNSPLHF.

The V gene is TRBV5-1, the J gene TRBJ2-7; tentative D call: TRBD1 (5 bases). This CDR3 is 14 amino acids long. Germline loops: CDR1 SGHRS, CDR2 YFSETQ. V lost 0 bases and J 5 bases, leaving 12 bases between the germline ends. The DNA of the CDR3 is TGCGCCAGCAGCTTGGGACAGATCGGCGACGAGCAGTACTTC. Translation: CASSLGQIGDEQYF.

The gene calls are TRBV7-3 and TRBJ2-1; 7 bases fit TRBD1. This CDR3 spans 13 amino acids. Germline CDR1 and CDR2: SGHTA and FQGTGA. V gave up 5 bases and J gave up 6 bases; unmatched junction bases: 4. CDR3 coding DNA: TGTGCCAGCAGCAACCGGGACAGCAATGAGCAGTTCTTC. Its protein is CASSNRDSNEQFF.

The chain employs TRBV7-6 and TRBJ2-2, with 12 bases aligning to TRBD2. This CDR3 comprises 18 residues. CDR1 is SGHVS and CDR2 is FNYEAQ in the germline V gene. V lost 5 bases and J lost 0; bases outside the gene matches: 7. Written as DNA, the CDR3 is TGTGCCAGCAGCGTACTAGCGGGGGGCCTAGCGAACACCGGGGAGCTGTTTTTT. Translation: CASSVLAGGLANTGELFF.

The CDR3 sequence is CASSSGTSQRTDTQYF. For the CDR3, the DNA is TGTGCCAGCAGCTCAGGGACTAGCCAGCGCACAGATACGCAGTATTTT. The chain employs TRBV7-2 and TRBJ2-3, with TRBD2 matching 9 bases. Per germline, CDR1 SGHTA and CDR2 FQGNSA. CDR3 length: 16 amino acids. The J segment lost 1 base and the V segment lost 4 bases, leaving 6 bases of the junction unmatched.

This clone is a singleton in its sample. The rearrangement uses TRBV20-1 and TRBJ1-4; tentatively, D is TRBD1 (6 bases). The V gene lost 3 bases and the J gene lost 3 bases, with 11 bases spanning the gap. The germline V gene encodes CDR1 DFQATT and CDR2 SNEGSKA (reference sequence). The CDR3 sequence is 14 residues long. The CDR3 reads CSASQGGANEKLFF. CDR3 coding DNA: TGCAGTGCTAGTCAAGGGGGAGCTAATGAAAAACTGTTTTTT.

The chain couples TRBV5-8 to TRBJ2-7; D is possibly TRBD2 (5 bases). Germline lookup yields CDR1 SGHTS and CDR2 YDEGEE. V lost 6 bases, J lost 2 bases, and 15 bases lay in between. The length of the CDR3 is 14 residues. CDR3 coding DNA: TGTGCCAGCACATTGAGGGTTGTGCCCTACGAGCAGTACTTC. This sequence encodes CASTLRVVPYEQYF.

The rearrangement joins TRBV2 to TRBJ1-3; weak D call: TRBD1 (5 bases). The germline CDR1 and CDR2 sequences are SNHLY and FYNNEI. The germline V and J ends were trimmed by 4 bases and 0 bases, with 7 bases remaining between them. This CDR3 has 14 residues. CDR3: CASSVDSSGNTIYF. The CDR3 region has the DNA TGTGCCAGCAGTGTCGACAGCTCTGGAAACACCATATATTTT.

The rearrangement links TRBV3-1 (or the pseudogene TRBV3-2) to TRBJ1-1; D is unresolved. Germline-derived CDR1 and CDR2 are LGHDT and YNNKEL (reference sequence). The CDR3 consists of 13 residues. Trimming took off 1 base at V and 1 base at J, with 4 bases between the two ends. The CDR3 loop is CASSQVKNTEAFF. CDR3 bases: TGTGCCAGCAGCCAAGTTAAGAACACTGAAGCTTTCTTT.

This clone turned up a few times. The chain recombines TRBV24-1 with TRBJ1-5; TRBD1 is a possible D gene (5 bases). This CDR3 region has 18 residues. Germline V CDR1 and CDR2: KGHDR, SFDVKD. V gave up 4 bases and J gave up 4 bases, with 22 bases separating them. The CDR3 spells CATSDPRQDLRGNQPQHF. The CDR3 bases are TGTGCCACCAGTGACCCCCGACAAGACTTACGGGGGAATCAGCCCCAGCATTTT.

This clone was found once. The rearrangement links TRBV5-1 to TRBJ1-1; 7 bases are shared with TRBD1. Trimming cost V 2 bases and J 3 bases; bases outside gene matches: 4. Per the germline V gene, CDR1 is SGHRS and CDR2 is YFSETQ. The CDR3 covers 14 residues. CDR3 coding DNA: TGCGCCAGCAGCTTAGGGGGCTTTGACACTGAAGCTTTCTTT. Protein sequence: CASSLGGFDTEAFF.

The chain carries TRBV28 and TRBJ2-2, with a weak D call TRBD1 (6 bases). Deletions cut 6 bases from V and 6 bases from J, with 17 bases between. The CDR3 contains 15 residues. Germline values: CDR1 MDHEN, CDR2 SYDVKM. The CDR3: CASSFRGYLAGELFF. CDR3 coding DNA: TGTGCCAGCAGCTTCAGGGGTTATTTGGCCGGGGAGCTGTTTTTT.

This chain connects TRBV15 to TRBJ1-1; TRBD1 agrees at 12 bases. The CDR3 is 16 amino acids. The germline V gene encodes CDR1 LNHNV and CDR2 YYDKDF (reference sequence). The V and J ends lost 8 bases and 4 bases, in that order; junction bases with no gene match: 11. DNA of the CDR3: TGTGCCACCCTTCCGGGACAGGGGGCAGGGAGCACTGAAGCTTTCTTT. Its protein is CATLPGQGAGSTEAFF. Combining the CDR3 with reference TRBV15 and TRBJ1-1 gives the whole variable domain DAMVIQNPRYQVTQFGKPVTLSCSQTLNHNVMYWYQQKSSQAPKLLFHYYDKDFNNEADTPDNFQSRRPNTSFCFLDIRSPGLGDTAMYLCATLPGQGAGSTEAFFGQGTRLTVV.

In DNA, the CDR3 is TGTGCCAGCAACAGAGATAGCAATCAGCCCCAGCATTTT. The encoded protein is CASNRDSNQPQHF. This sequence joins TRBV28 and TRBJ1-5; unclear D gene. Germline V gene sequence: CDR1 MDHEN, CDR2 SYDVKM. V lost 7 bases and J 0 bases, leaving 7 bases between the germline ends. The CDR3 consists of 13 residues.

V gene TRBV5-5 combines with J gene TRBJ2-7, with D tentatively TRBD2 (6 bases). CDR3 length equals 12 residues. The germline V and J ends were trimmed by 4 bases and 6 bases, with 11 bases remaining between them. The germline V gene has CDR1 SGHKS and CDR2 YYEKEE (reference sequence). The chain's CDR3 is CASSIGTVEQYF. CDR3 in DNA: TGTGCCAGCAGCATCGGGACTGTCGAGCAGTACTTC.

This chain joins TRBV5-5 and TRBJ1-2; D is unclear. Germline-derived CDR1 and CDR2 are SGHKS and YYEKEE (reference sequence). This CDR3 comprises 16 residues. With 3 bases removed from V and 2 bases from J, the gap between germline ends came to 17 bases. The CDR3 bases are TGTGCCAGCAGCTCCCTGCCGGGAGGGCGCAACTATGGCTACACCTTC. It encodes CASSSLPGGRNYGYTF.

The chain combines TRBV5-4 with TRBJ2-1; 9 bases match TRBD1. The germline V gene encodes CDR1 SGHNT and CDR2 YYREEE (reference sequence). Losses at the gene ends were 0 bases for V and 11 bases for J; bases not matched to a gene: 12. The CDR3 sequence is 16 residues long. CDR3 loop: CASSLDSGTGSGKQFF. CDR3 sequence (DNA): TGTGCCAGCAGCTTGGACTCCGGGACAGGGTCCGGTAAGCAGTTCTTC. The full variable domain, completed using reference TRBV5-4 and TRBJ2-1, is ETGVTQSPTHLIKTRGQQVTLRCSSQSGHNTVSWYQQALGQGPQFIFQYYREEENGRGNFPPRFSGLQFPNYSSELNVNALELDDSALYLCASSLDSGTGSGKQFFGPGTRLTVL.

This chain connects TRBV5-1 to TRBJ2-2; D is perhaps TRBD1 (6 bases). CDR1 is SGHRS, CDR2 YFSETQ, per germline. This CDR3 spans 16 amino acids. V was clipped by 7 bases and J by 0 bases, with 16 bases between them. CDR3 protein: CASGGQVRSNTGELFF. CDR3 DNA sequence: TGCGCCAGCGGGGGCCAGGTCCGTTCGAACACCGGGGAGCTGTTTTTT.

V gene TRBV18 combines with J gene TRBJ1-1; D gene ambiguous. The CDR3 spans 13 residues. CDR1 and CDR2 (germline): KGHSH, LQKENI. The ends were cut back, 3 bases at V and 5 bases at J, with 10 bases in the middle. This CDR3 is CASSPPLVTEAFF. CDR3 in DNA: TGTGCCAGCTCACCTCCTTTAGTTACTGAAGCTTTCTTT.

The V gene is TRBV14, the J gene TRBJ2-3, with D possibly matching TRBD2 (6 bases). CDR3 length: 12 residues. Germline V CDR1 and CDR2: SGHDN, FVKESK. Trimming took 4 bases from V and 8 from J, leaving 10 bases between them. CDR3 in amino acids: CASSLIGGTQYF. The CDR3 nucleotides read TGTGCCAGCAGCCTCATCGGGGGTACGCAGTATTTT.

This clone appeared a few times. The rearrangement uses TRBV6-2 or TRBV6-3 and TRBJ1-1, with 7 nucleotides matching TRBD1. CDR3 length: 15 residues. V was clipped by 1 base and J by 2 bases; unmatched bases: 4. Germline V CDR1 and CDR2: MNHEY, SVGEGT. As DNA, the CDR3 is TGTGCCAGCAGTTACTTGCGGGACAGAAACACTGAAGCTTTCTTT. This translates into CASSYLRDRNTEAFF.